Each of the 31 T cell receptor beta chains below was sequenced from the same sample in a study of vaccination effects on CD4 cells after COVID-19. Within the ViraFEST assay, antigen-specific CD4+ T cells underwent expansion with viral peptide pools prior to sequencing. The culture ran for 9 to 11 days, and then CD4+ T cells were isolated. Vaccine recipients, nucleocapsid antibody negative, had no prior SARS-CoV-2 infection. Only in-frame clones appear in the TCRdb table, and some are missing; sequencing was by immunoSEQ multiplex PCR. This sample carries 74,000 or so clones, over 70% of them seen once, and the ten largest clones take 10% to 15%. These receptors have no known antigen. Sequenced material: CD4+ T cells from PBMCs cultured with SARS-CoV-2 spike peptides, taken before COVID-19 vaccination. The receptors stem from a human donor who received a COVID-19 vaccine.

This clone was seen more than once but under ten times. The chain uses TRBV6-5 and TRBJ1-2; no firm D call. This CDR3 has 13 residues. Germline assignment: CDR1 MNHEY and CDR2 SVGAGI. V lost 0 bases, J lost 0 bases, and 2 bases lay in between. The CDR3 region is CASSYSANYGYTF. The CDR3 DNA reads as TGTGCCAGCAGTTACTCCGCTAACTATGGCTACACCTTC.

Only a few counts were recorded for this clone. The chain is built from TRBV2 and TRBJ1-1; unclear D gene. The CDR3 extends over 13 amino acids. The germline V gene encodes CDR1 SNHLY and CDR2 FYNNEI. V was pared by 6 bases and J by 0 bases, with 8 bases between. This CDR3 is CASSNFMNTEAFF. CDR3 nucleotides: TGTGCCAGCAGCAATTTCATGAACACTGAAGCTTTCTTT.

This chain joins TRBV30 and TRBJ1-1; D is possibly TRBD1 (5 bases). Per germline, CDR1 GTSNPN and CDR2 SVGIG (reference sequence). Trimming pared 4 bases from V and 2 bases from J, leaving 11 bases between. The CDR3 runs to 13 residues. DNA for the CDR3: TGTGCCTGGAACCCAAGGGGAAACACTGAAGCTTTCTTT. Translation: CAWNPRGNTEAFF.

This clone appeared a few times. CDR3 bases: TGTGCTAGTGGTTTGGTACTCGGAGGGCAAGAGACCCAGTACTTC. Its translation is CASGLVLGGQETQYF. The J gene is TRBJ2-5, the V gene TRBV12-5; a weak D match, TRBD2 (6 bases). V lost 0 bases, J lost 2 bases, and 10 bases lay in between. This CDR3 is 15 amino acids long. CDR1 is LGHNT and CDR2 is FRNRAP in the germline V gene.

The chain couples TRBV2 to TRBJ1-1, with D unclear. CDR1 and CDR2 from the germline V gene are SNHLY and FYNNEI. This CDR3 region has 10 residues. The V end lost 5 bases, the J end lost 11 bases, and 9 bases lay between the germline ends. CDR3 protein: CASSTVRAFF. The CDR3 nucleotides read TGTGCCAGCAGTACAGTTCGCGCTTTCTTT.

The rearrangement links TRBV30 to TRBJ1-1; 12 positions match TRBD1. The germline gives CDR1 GTSNPN, CDR2 SVGIG (reference sequence). The CDR3 runs 16 residues. J was trimmed by 5 bases and V by 3 bases; bases with no gene match: 10. The CDR3 sequence is CAWSPRDRGLVTEAFF. CDR3 nucleotides: TGTGCCTGGAGCCCCCGGGACAGGGGGCTGGTGACTGAAGCTTTCTTT.

The chain employs TRBV5-5 and TRBJ2-5; D unclear. The V end was cut by 0 bases, the J end by 1 base, with 10 bases between. Per germline, CDR1 SGHKS and CDR2 YYEKEE (reference sequence). The CDR3 has 15 amino acids. In DNA, the CDR3 is TGTGCCAGCAGCTTGGTGACGGTTCCCCAAGAGACCCAGTACTTC. Its protein product is CASSLVTVPQETQYF.

In this sample, this clone turned up once. The CDR3 nucleotides are TGTGCCAGTAGTATAGCGGACAGCGCGAACACCGGGGAGCTGTTTTTT. This translates into CASSIADSANTGELFF. V is TRBV19 and J is TRBJ2-2; maybe TRBD1 (6 bases). The length of the CDR3 is 16 residues. Trimming removed 1 base at V and 0 bases at J, with 9 bases between. Germline assignment: CDR1 LNHDA and CDR2 SQIVND (reference sequence).

This clone occurred a few times. The chain joins TRBV5-1 to TRBJ2-1, with D perhaps TRBD1 (6 bases). V lost 5 bases and J 4 bases, leaving 10 bases between the germline ends. The CDR3 contains 13 residues. CDR1 and CDR2 from the germline V gene are SGHRS and YFSETQ. This chain's CDR3 is CASRGRGYNEQFF. The CDR3 DNA is TGCGCCAGCAGGGGCAGGGGTTACAATGAGCAGTTCTTC.

CDR3 protein: CASTPIYRDRAGSPLHF. For the CDR3, the DNA is TGTGCCAGCACCCCAATATACCGGGACAGGGCTGGTTCACCCCTCCACTTT. The rearrangement joins TRBV27 to TRBJ1-6; TRBD1 matches 9 bases. Germline CDR1 and CDR2: MNHEY and SMNVEV (reference sequence). This CDR3 is 17 amino acids long. Unmatched junction bases numbered 16, after V lost 7 bases and J lost 9 bases.

CDR3 amino acids: CAGGGEKLFF. The CDR3 nucleotides are TGTGCCGGGGGGGGTGAAAAACTGTTTTTT. The genes are TRBV12-3 or TRBV12-4 and TRBJ1-4, with a tentative D call TRBD1 (5 bases). The CDR3 covers 10 residues. The germline V and J ends were trimmed by 11 bases and 7 bases, with 8 bases remaining between them.

The chain combines TRBV28 with TRBJ2-5; 8 nucleotides line up with TRBD1. Germline CDR1 is MDHEN and CDR2 is SYDVKM. V lost 7 bases to trimming and J lost 7 bases; unmatched junction nucleotides: 8. The CDR3 is made up of 13 amino acids. The CDR3: CASTLDRVATQYF. CDR3 DNA sequence: TGTGCCAGCACCCTGGACAGGGTGGCGACCCAGTACTTC.

The chain recombines TRBV6-4 with TRBJ1-6; D is perhaps TRBD1 (5 bases). The V and J ends lost 5 bases and 9 bases respectively, with 17 bases between them. CDR3 length equals 15 residues. The germline V gene encodes CDR1 MRHNA and CDR2 SNTAGT. The CDR3: CASSPFGGPSSPLHF. The CDR3 DNA reads TGTGCCAGCAGTCCCTTCGGGGGTCCTAGTTCACCCCTCCACTTT.

As DNA, the CDR3 is TGTGCCAGCAGCCCGCCGGTCGGGGGTGAAGAGACCCAGTACTTC. Translating gives CASSPPVGGEETQYF. This sequence joins TRBV14 and TRBJ2-5; possible D gene TRBD2, 6 bases. Per germline, CDR1 SGHDN and CDR2 FVKESK. V shed 4 bases and J shed 3 bases, with 15 bases lying between them. The CDR3 length is 15 residues.

The chain recombines TRBV5-1 with TRBJ1-1; D not resolved. This CDR3 has 15 amino acids. Trimming removed 0 bases from V and 0 bases from J, with 9 bases in between. Per the germline V gene, CDR1 is SGHRS and CDR2 is YFSETQ. CDR3 sequence: CASSLVGSMNTEAFF. Here the CDR3 DNA reads TGCGCCAGCAGCTTGGTGGGGTCCATGAACACTGAAGCTTTCTTT. Supplemented by reference TRBV5-1 and TRBJ1-1, the full variable domain reads KAGVTQTPRYLIKTRGQQVTLSCSPISGHRSVSWYQQTPGQGLQFLFEYFSETQRNKGNFPGRFSGRQFSNSRSEMNVSTLELGDSALYLCASSLVGSMNTEAFFGQGTRLTVV.

The rearrangement links TRBV5-1 to TRBJ1-5; D unresolved. This CDR3 comprises 13 residues. In germline, CDR1 is SGHRS, CDR2 YFSETQ. Trimming cost V 1 base and J 4 bases, with 6 bases left between them. The CDR3 sequence is CASSLSINQPQHF. For the CDR3, the DNA is TGCGCCAGCAGCTTGTCGATAAATCAGCCCCAGCATTTT.

The J gene is TRBJ2-3, the V gene TRBV29-1; a possible D gene is TRBD1 (6 bases). Germline V gene sequence: CDR1 SQVTM, CDR2 ANQGSEA. V lost 3 bases, J lost 7 bases, and 11 bases lay in between. CDR3 length: 12 amino acids. CDR3 region: CSVESGVNTQYF. CDR3 DNA: TGCAGCGTTGAGTCAGGGGTTAATACGCAGTATTTT.

V and J are TRBV6-5 and TRBJ2-7, with D possibly TRBD1 on 6 matching bases. CDR3 length: 12 residues. V dropped 5 bases and J dropped 6 bases, with 11 bases sitting between them. Germline values: CDR1 MNHEY, CDR2 SVGAGI. CDR3 protein: CASSIQGGEQYV. In nucleotides, the CDR3 is TGTGCCAGCAGTATACAGGGTGGCGAGCAGTACGTC.

This clone was recorded once. The chain carries TRBV27 and TRBJ1-4; D unclear. The CDR3 contains 16 residues. Trimming left V 10 bases short and J 0 bases short, with 18 bases between. Per germline, CDR1 MNHEY and CDR2 SMNVEV (reference sequence). This CDR3 reads CATMVGPGATNEKLFF. The CDR3 DNA is TGTGCCACCATGGTGGGCCCCGGAGCAACTAATGAAAAACTGTTTTTT.

The chain is built from TRBV6-6 and TRBJ2-3, with D hard to call. Germline V gives CDR1 MNHNY, CDR2 SVGAGI (reference sequence). The CDR3 is 14 amino acids. V was clipped by 5 bases and J by 3 bases, with 12 bases between them. CDR3 DNA: TGTGCCAGCAGTGACCCTCCGGCGACAGATACGCAGTATTTT. Translated: CASSDPPATDTQYF.

This chain links TRBV7-2 with TRBJ1-6; 8 bases map to TRBD1. Germline lookup yields CDR1 SGHTA and CDR2 FQGNSA. The CDR3 sequence is 14 residues long. V dropped 7 bases and J dropped 6; count of bases not matched to a gene: 5. CDR3 DNA sequence: TGTGCCAGCACACGGACAGGGATTAATTCACCCCTCCACTTT. As protein: CASTRTGINSPLHF.

The chain is built from TRBV5-1 and TRBJ2-5; 7 bases fit TRBD1. Per the germline V gene, CDR1 is SGHRS and CDR2 is YFSETQ. The V and J ends lost 2 bases and 2 bases, in that order; junction bases with no gene match: 6. The CDR3 spans 15 residues. The CDR3 loop reads CASSLQPGGQETQYF. As DNA, the CDR3 is TGCGCCAGCAGCTTACAACCAGGGGGACAAGAGACCCAGTACTTC.

This sequence joins TRBV7-2 and TRBJ2-2, with 10 nucleotides matching TRBD1. CDR1 and CDR2 (germline): SGHTA, FQGNSA. The CDR3 is 15 residues long. The junction had 5 bases not matched to a gene; V was cut back by 5 bases and J by 5 bases. CDR3 protein: CASSRGTGETGELFF. CDR3 nucleotide sequence: TGTGCCAGCAGCCGCGGGACAGGGGAGACCGGGGAGCTGTTTTTT.

In DNA form, the CDR3 reads TGTGCCAGCAGTCTACGGGGCTATGGCTACACCTTC. It encodes CASSLRGYGYTF. The chain recombines TRBV19 with TRBJ1-2; D gene uncertain. The CDR3 is made up of 12 amino acids. Looked up from germline, CDR1 is LNHDA and CDR2 is SQIVND (reference sequence). The V gene lost 9 bases and the J gene lost 4 bases, with 12 bases spanning the gap.

The gene calls are TRBV5-1 and TRBJ2-7; TRBD1 aligns across 10 bases. The CDR3 covers 13 residues. J was trimmed by 3 bases and V by 4 bases; bases with no gene match: 1. Per germline, CDR1 SGHRS and CDR2 YFSETQ. The CDR3 loop reads CASSRDRGYEQYV. CDR3 DNA sequence: TGCGCCAGCAGCCGGGACAGGGGCTACGAGCAGTACGTC.

This clone was counted once. This sequence joins TRBV25-1 and TRBJ1-2; no firm D call. The CDR3 sequence is 11 residues long. Trimming cost V 4 bases and J 8 bases, with 8 bases left between them. Germline CDR1 and CDR2: MGHDK and SYGVNS. CDR3 sequence reads: CASSGTLGYTF. DNA of the CDR3: TGTGCCAGCAGTGGGACTCTAGGCTACACCTTC.

This clone was recorded a few times. This same CDR3 is encoded by further DNA sequences in the sample. This chain uses TRBV5-4 with TRBJ1-1; tentative D call: TRBD1 (5 bases). The germline gives CDR1 SGHNT, CDR2 YYREEE (reference sequence). The CDR3 spans 16 residues. Trimming left V 4 bases short and J 2 bases short, with 18 bases between. CDR3 in DNA: TGTGCCAGCAGCATCGGACAAGGGGCGTTTAACACTGAAGCTTTCTTT. Amino acid sequence: CASSIGQGAFNTEAFF.

About this clone itself: One junction end does not reproduce the germline sequence, and a read error may be involved. The chain links TRBV10-3 to TRBJ2-3; the D gene is possibly TRBD1 (6 bases). Germline CDR1 and CDR2: ENHRY and SYGVKD. The CDR3 consists of 14 residues. CDR3 DNA: TGTGCCACCAGTATGAGACAGGCGGGAGATACGCAGTATTTT. Protein product: CATSMRQAGDTQYF.

This rearrangement joins TRBV30 to TRBJ1-1, with TRBD1 matching over 7 bases. CDR1 GTSNPN and CDR2 SVGIG come from the germline V gene (reference sequence). The CDR3 has 13 amino acids. Germline trimming cut 3 bases from V and 3 bases from J; bases unmatched to any gene: 4. In DNA form, the CDR3 reads TGTGCCTGGAGAAAACAGGGGTACACTGAAGCTTTCTTT. Translating it yields CAWRKQGYTEAFF.

The rearrangement links TRBV18 to TRBJ1-5, with no clear D. Per germline, CDR1 KGHSH and CDR2 LQKENI. The CDR3 consists of 14 residues. Trimming took 5 bases from V and 0 from J, leaving 8 bases between them. The CDR3 is CASSRVNSNQPQHF. The CDR3 bases are TGTGCCAGCTCAAGGGTAAATAGCAATCAGCCCCAGCATTTT.

This chain joins TRBV15 and TRBJ2-6; TRBD1 agrees at 10 bases. The germline CDR1 and CDR2 sequences are LNHNV and YYDKDF (reference sequence). The trim removed 0 bases at V and 0 bases at J, leaving 5 bases unmatched. CDR3 length: 19 residues. In DNA, the CDR3 is TGTGCCACCAGCAGAGATGGGACAGGGGTCTCCTCTGGGGCCAACGTCCTGACTTTC. Translating it yields CATSRDGTGVSSGANVLTF.